What follows are 29 T cell receptor beta chains derived from one specimen sequenced in a study of beta chain features in type 1 diabetes. Overall study findings and caveats: Shorter TCRB CDR3s, moderately but significantly so, marked every one of the four CD4+ subsets in Type 1 diabetes patients.

Which antigens these TCRs recognize remains unknown. As every portion of the isolated RNA was reverse transcribed, the sequencing read expressed TCRB transcripts. Repertoires were generated with immunoSEQ multiplex PCR, while TCRdb's copy carries only in-frame clones and drops some. In the table there are roughly 150,000 clones, roughly 7.1% of which are singletons. Sequenced sample: central memory CD4+ T cells from blood. Receptors originate from a woman aged 40 to 50 with type 1 diabetes.

This clone was detected a few times. The V gene is TRBV4-1, the J gene TRBJ1-5; D is undetermined. Germline V gene lookup returns CDR1 MGHRA and CDR2 YSYEKL. V lost 1 base to trimming and J lost 4 bases, with 11 bases between them. CDR3 size: 15 residues. CDR3 DNA: TGCGCCAGCAGCCAAGTTAGCCCTTCTAATCAGCCCCAGCATTTT. Protein product: CASSQVSPSNQPQHF.

This clone was seen only a few times. The gene calls are TRBV5-1 and TRBJ2-7; 8 bases are shared with TRBD1. Germline CDR1 and CDR2: SGHRS and YFSETQ. Germline trimming cut 3 bases from V and 7 bases from J; bases unmatched to any gene: 6. The CDR3 is made up of 13 amino acids. The chain's CDR3 is CASSWTGTEEQYF. CDR3 bases: TGCGCCAGCAGCTGGACAGGGACGGAGGAGCAGTACTTC.

Here the CDR3 DNA reads TGTGCCAGCAGTGATAGCGGGGAGACCCAGTACTTC. The encoded protein is CASSDSGETQYF. This sequence joins TRBV2 and TRBJ2-5; 7 bases are shared with TRBD2. This CDR3 region has 12 residues. The germline gives CDR1 SNHLY, CDR2 FYNNEI. J gave up 5 bases and V 3 bases, and 0 bases lay outside the gene matches. The whole variable domain, filled in from reference TRBV2 and TRBJ2-5, reads EPEVTQTPSHQVTQMGQEVILRCVPISNHLYFYWYRQILGQKVEFLVSFYNNEISEKSEIFDDQFSVERPDGSNFTLKIRSTKLEDSAMYFCASSDSGETQYFGPGTRLLVL.

This rearrangement joins TRBV5-6 to TRBJ2-6; D perhaps matches TRBD1 (5 bases). Trimming cost V 0 bases and J 2 bases, with 6 bases left between them. This CDR3 has 15 residues. Per germline, CDR1 SGHDT and CDR2 YYEEEE. The CDR3 loop is CASSLGGTGANVLTF. CDR3 nucleotide sequence: TGTGCCAGCAGCTTGGGGGGCACTGGGGCCAACGTCCTGACTTTC.

In this sample, this clone turned up a few times. The chain combines TRBV30 with TRBJ2-7; no reliable D call. Trimming took 3 bases from V and 5 from J, leaving 11 bases between them. The CDR3 extends over 12 amino acids. The germline gives CDR1 GTSNPN, CDR2 SVGIG (reference sequence). The CDR3 nucleotides read TGTGCCTGGAGCCCCAACGCGAACGAGCAGTACTTC. Amino acids: CAWSPNANEQYF. The complete variable domain, with remaining parts taken from reference TRBV30 and TRBJ2-7, reads SQTIHQWPATLVQPVGSPLSLECTVEGTSNPNLYWYRQAAGRGLQLLFYSVGIGQISSEVPQNLSASRPQDRQFILSSKKLLLSDSGFYLCAWSPNANEQYFGPGTRLTVT.

This CDR3 reads CASSFDTNTEAFF. In nucleotides, the CDR3 is TGTGCCAGCAGCTTTGATACAAACACTGAAGCTTTCTTT. This chain links TRBV11-1 with TRBJ1-1, with D uncertain. Per the germline V gene, CDR1 is SGHAT and CDR2 is FQDESV (reference sequence). The germline V and J ends were trimmed by 3 bases and 2 bases, with 7 bases remaining between them. The CDR3 runs 13 residues.

The V and J genes are TRBV7-2 and TRBJ2-7; weak D call: TRBD1 (5 bases). CDR1 is SGHTA, CDR2 FQGNSA, per germline. V dropped 2 bases and J dropped 0 bases, with 14 bases sitting between them. This CDR3 is built from 16 residues. The CDR3 loop reads CASSLNPDTSSYEQYF. The CDR3 DNA follows: TGTGCCAGCAGCTTAAATCCGGACACAAGCTCCTACGAGCAGTACTTC.

This clone was detected a few times. The chain combines TRBV7-6 with TRBJ2-2, with D possibly TRBD2 on 6 matching bases. The germline V gene encodes CDR1 SGHVS and CDR2 FNYEAQ. With 5 bases removed from V and 5 bases from J, the gap between germline ends came to 9 bases. The CDR3 is made up of 13 amino acids. The CDR3 sequence is CASSPGRTGELFF. CDR3 coding DNA: TGTGCCAGCAGCCCTGGGAGGACCGGGGAGCTGTTTTTT.

A few counts support this clone. For the CDR3, the DNA is TGCGCCAGCAGCCAAGATAGGGCAGGGTATGGGTACGAGCAGTACTTC. It translates to CASSQDRAGYGYEQYF. The chain combines TRBV4-3 with TRBJ2-7; the D gene is possibly TRBD1 (5 bases). Germline V lookup: CDR1 LGHNA, CDR2 YSLEER. Trimming shortened V by 0 bases and J by 4 bases, and 16 bases separated the two germline ends. The CDR3 is made up of 16 amino acids.

This clone was counted only a few times. The chain links TRBV15 to TRBJ2-7; D perhaps matches TRBD2 (6 bases). The V and J ends lost 0 bases and 5 bases respectively, with 11 bases between them. In germline, CDR1 is LNHNV, CDR2 YYDKDF (reference sequence). This CDR3 comprises 14 residues. CDR3 nucleotides: TGTGCCACCAGCAGAGATAACGGGGGTAACGAGCAGTACTTC. Encoded protein: CATSRDNGGNEQYF.

V usage is TRBV29-1 and J usage is TRBJ1-2; no definite D call. Germline CDR1 is SQVTM and CDR2 is ANQGSEA. Trimming cost V 1 base and J 5 bases, with 5 bases left between them. The CDR3 totals 11 residues. The CDR3 reads CSVEGGYGYTF. CDR3 nucleotides: TGCAGCGTTGAAGGCGGTTATGGCTACACCTTC.

This clone was observed a handful of times. The rearrangement uses TRBV14 and TRBJ1-1, with D uncertain. Deletions cut 1 base from V and 8 bases from J, with 11 bases between. This CDR3 comprises 13 residues. Per the germline V gene, CDR1 is SGHDN and CDR2 is FVKESK. CDR3: CASSQANGGEAFF. CDR3 coding DNA: TGTGCCAGCAGCCAAGCGAACGGAGGGGAAGCTTTCTTT.

The chain combines TRBV19 with TRBJ2-7, with 7 nucleotides matching TRBD1. The germline V gene has CDR1 LNHDA and CDR2 SQIVND (reference sequence). The CDR3 consists of 12 residues. V lost 5 bases, J lost 3 bases, and 1 base stayed unmatched. DNA for the CDR3: TGTGCCAGTAGTCGGGACAGCTACGAGCAGTACTTC. This sequence encodes CASSRDSYEQYF.

This rearrangement joins TRBV10-3 to TRBJ2-7, with 9 positions matching TRBD1. V dropped 3 bases and J dropped 4; count of bases not matched to a gene: 7. The CDR3 is made up of 15 amino acids. Per the germline V gene, CDR1 is ENHRY and CDR2 is SYGVKD. CDR3 loop: CAISDPGTGIYEQYF. CDR3 DNA: TGTGCCATCAGTGACCCCGGGACAGGGATTTACGAGCAGTACTTC.

The V call is TRBV7-2, the J call TRBJ2-1, with 9 bases that match TRBD1. V was pared by 5 bases and J by 9 bases, with 11 bases of the junction left unmatched. The CDR3 runs to 15 residues. Germline CDR1 and CDR2: SGHTA and FQGNSA. The CDR3 loop is CASSLRDRAHAEQFF. In DNA form, the CDR3 reads TGTGCCAGCAGCCTTCGGGACAGGGCGCACGCTGAGCAGTTCTTC.

This clone was found a few times. The gene calls are TRBV4-2 and TRBJ2-7, with D possibly matching TRBD1 (5 bases). The CDR3 contains 17 residues. Germline assignment: CDR1 LGHNA and CDR2 YNFKEQ. V shed 2 bases and J shed 2 bases, with 19 bases lying between them. Written as DNA, the CDR3 is TGTGCCAGCAGCCAATCCTCGTTTGGGGCGGCTACCTACGAGCAGTACTTC. The encoded protein is CASSQSSFGAATYEQYF.

The rearrangement links TRBV14 to TRBJ1-2, with D hard to call. This CDR3 contains 13 residues. Trimming cost V 4 bases and J 6 bases, with 12 bases left between them. Per the germline V gene, CDR1 is SGHDN and CDR2 is FVKESK. CDR3 sequence reads: CASSPRTDDGYTF. In DNA form, the CDR3 reads TGTGCCAGCAGCCCTCGGACTGACGATGGCTACACCTTC. The entire variable domain, with the rest obtained from reference TRBV14 and TRBJ1-2, is as follows: EAGVTQFPSHSVIEKGQTVTLRCDPISGHDNLYWYRRVMGKEIKFLLHFVKESKQDESGMPNNRFLAERTGGTYSTLKVQPAELEDSGVYFCASSPRTDDGYTFGSGTRLTVV.

V usage is TRBV28 and J usage is TRBJ1-2; TRBD1 aligns across 12 bases. After removal of 6 bases from V and 6 bases from J, the junction contained 11 bases not matched to a gene. CDR1 MDHEN and CDR2 SYDVKM come from the germline V gene. This CDR3 spans 16 amino acids. The CDR3 spells CASRPGTGGADNGYTF. CDR3 DNA sequence: TGTGCCAGCAGGCCCGGGACAGGGGGCGCGGATAATGGCTACACCTTC.

In this sample, this clone turned up a few times. The chain carries TRBV7-2 and TRBJ1-4, with 7 bases aligning to TRBD1. The CDR3 runs to 13 residues. Unmatched junction bases numbered 6, after V lost 5 bases and J lost 9 bases. Germline values: CDR1 SGHTA, CDR2 FQGNSA. In DNA form, the CDR3 reads TGTGCCAGCAGCGGGGGACAGACACAAAAACTGTTTTTT. This translates into CASSGGQTQKLFF.

This clone has a handful of counts. The CDR3 DNA sequence: TGCGCCAGCAGCCAAGATGTCAGGGAGGCTAACTATGGCTACACCTTC. Translating gives CASSQDVREANYGYTF. The chain has TRBV4-1 and TRBJ1-2; tentative D call: TRBD1 (5 bases). Germline V gene lookup returns CDR1 MGHRA and CDR2 YSYEKL. CDR3 size: 16 residues. V lost 0 bases, J lost 0 bases, and 11 bases lay in between.

The rearrangement joins TRBV28 to TRBJ2-1; 12 positions agree with TRBD1. The ends lost 6 bases at V and 8 bases at J; junction bases unmatched: 11. This CDR3 is 16 amino acids long. CDR1 and CDR2 from the germline V gene are MDHEN and SYDVKM. The CDR3 here is CASSRGTGGKGDEQFF. The DNA of the CDR3 is TGTGCCAGCAGCCGCGGGACAGGGGGCAAGGGGGATGAGCAGTTCTTC. Full variable domain (rest looked up from reference TRBV28 and TRBJ2-1): DVKVTQSSRYLVKRTGEKVFLECVQDMDHENMFWYRQDPGLGLRLIYFSYDVKMKEKGDIPEGYSVSREKKERFSLILESASTNQTSMYLCASSRGTGGKGDEQFFGPGTRLTVL.

This clone was found a few times. The rearrangement links TRBV7-9 to TRBJ2-7; 10 nucleotides agree with TRBD2. V lost 7 bases and J lost 1; bases outside the gene matches: 4. Germline V lookup: CDR1 SEHNR, CDR2 FQNEAQ (reference sequence). The CDR3 is 14 amino acids. The CDR3 nucleotides read TGTGCCAGCATCCCTAGCGGGGGATCCTACGAGCAGTACTTC. It specifies CASIPSGGSYEQYF.

V is TRBV5-1 and J is TRBJ1-1, with unresolved D. Germline loops: CDR1 SGHRS, CDR2 YFSETQ. Trimming stripped 0 bases from V and 4 bases from J, with 10 bases between. The CDR3 length is 14 residues. CDR3 in DNA: TGCGCCAGCAGCTTGGGGGTAGAGGGCACTGAAGCTTTCTTT. It yields the protein CASSLGVEGTEAFF.

The V and J genes are TRBV29-1 and TRBJ1-2; no firm D call. The germline gives CDR1 SQVTM, CDR2 ANQGSEA. The CDR3 length is 14 residues. Trimming stripped 0 bases from V and 2 bases from J, with 10 bases between. This chain's CDR3 is CSVEDRSRNYGYTF. The CDR3 DNA follows: TGCAGCGTTGAAGATCGAAGCCGGAACTATGGCTACACCTTC. Filled out from reference TRBV29-1 and TRBJ1-2, the complete variable domain reads SAVISQKPSRDICQRGTSLTIQCQVDSQVTMMFWYRQQPGQSLTLIATANQGSEATYESGFVIDKFPISRPNLTFSTLTVSNMSPEDSSIYLCSVEDRSRNYGYTFGSGTRLTVV.

The rearrangement uses TRBV5-1 and TRBJ1-1; no clear D gene. CDR3 length: 13 residues. Per the germline V gene, CDR1 is SGHRS and CDR2 is YFSETQ. Trimming stripped 0 bases from V and 1 base from J, with 4 bases between. DNA for the CDR3: TGCGCCAGCAGCTTGGCAGAGAACACTGAAGCTTTCTTT. It encodes CASSLAENTEAFF.

The chain combines TRBV18 with TRBJ2-1, with 9 nucleotides matching TRBD1. With V trimmed by 6 bases and J by 7 bases, 10 bases remained unmatched. The CDR3 sequence is 15 residues long. Germline values: CDR1 KGHSH, CDR2 LQKENI. CDR3 in amino acids: CASSRLGQGPNEQFF. CDR3 in DNA: TGTGCCAGCTCGCGTCTGGGACAGGGACCTAATGAGCAGTTCTTC.

This clone has more than one count but fewer than ten. The chain is built from TRBV10-3 and TRBJ1-5; D is uncertain. V lost 1 base to trimming and J lost 0 bases, with 7 bases between them. This CDR3 contains 15 residues. In germline, CDR1 is ENHRY, CDR2 SYGVKD. CDR3 coding DNA: TGTGCCATCAGTGAGTACAGCAATAGCAATCAGCCCCAGCATTTT. Its translation is CAISEYSNSNQPQHF.

There are a few counts of this clone. The V call is TRBV6-6, the J call TRBJ2-5; no reliable D call. V was clipped by 6 bases and J by 2 bases, with 10 bases between them. The CDR3 is made up of 13 amino acids. CDR1 is MNHNY, CDR2 SVGAGI, per germline (reference sequence). CDR3 in DNA: TGTGCCAGCAGCATACGACTTCAAGAGACCCAGTACTTC. Translation: CASSIRLQETQYF.

The sample holds a few counts of this clone. The rearrangement links TRBV5-6 to TRBJ1-3; D is ambiguous. Germline CDR1 is SGHDT and CDR2 is YYEEEE. The CDR3 length is 16 residues. Trimming stripped 2 bases from V and 0 bases from J, with 12 bases between. In DNA form, the CDR3 reads TGTGCCAGCAGCTTATATTTAGGGAGCTCTGGAAACACCATATATTTT. Its protein is CASSLYLGSSGNTIYF. Full variable domain (remainder filled in from reference TRBV5-6 and TRBJ1-3): DAGVTQSPTHLIKTRGQQVTLRCSPKSGHDTVSWYQQALGQGPQFIFQYYEEEERQRGNFPDRFSGHQFPNYSSELNVNALLLGDSALYLCASSLYLGSSGNTIYFGEGSWLTVV.